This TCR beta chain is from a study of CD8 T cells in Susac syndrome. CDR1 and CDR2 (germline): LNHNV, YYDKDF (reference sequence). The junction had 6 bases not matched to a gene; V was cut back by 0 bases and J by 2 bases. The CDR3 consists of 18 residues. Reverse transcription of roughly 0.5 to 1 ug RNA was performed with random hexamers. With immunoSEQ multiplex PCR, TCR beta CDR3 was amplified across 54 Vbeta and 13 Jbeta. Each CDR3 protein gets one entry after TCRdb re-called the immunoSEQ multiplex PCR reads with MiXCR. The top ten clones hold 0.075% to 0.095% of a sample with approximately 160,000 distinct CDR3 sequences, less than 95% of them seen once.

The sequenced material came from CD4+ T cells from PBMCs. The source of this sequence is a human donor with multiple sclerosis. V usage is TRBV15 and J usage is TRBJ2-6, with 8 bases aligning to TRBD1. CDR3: CATSRDRQGATGANVLTF. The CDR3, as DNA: TGTGCCACCAGCAGAGATAGGCAGGGGGCTACTGGGGCCAACGTCCTGACTTTC.